A selection of T cell receptor beta chains follows, all from one sample in a study of cytotoxic CD8 clonotypes in ibrutinib-treated CLL. Assay used: immunoSEQ multiplex PCR; TCRdb lists only in-frame clones, some missing. The data show 150,000 or so clones, approximately 85% seen once. The sequenced sample was PBMCs, obtained after 24 months of ibrutinib treatment. The source of these receptors is a human donor with chronic lymphocytic leukemia. Each CDR3 is given with its conserved first and last residue. D genes are given only for firm matches. Expanded clones are given a class, and other clones once, few, many or no size at all.

d_gene	j_gene	v_gene	abundance	CDR3nt	CDR3aa
.	TRBJ1-2	TRBV19	.	TGTGCCAGCCTGATCGGGGAAGGTGGCTACACCTTC	CASLIGEGGYTF
.	TRBJ1-4	TRBV6-4	.	TGTGCCAGCAGCCAGGAGGATTCCCCTAATGAAAAACTGTTTTTT	CASSQEDSPNEKLFF
TRBD2	TRBJ2-7	TRBV7-3	.	TGTGCCAGCAGCTTCCTAGCGGGACCCTCCTACGAGCAGTACTTC	CASSFLAGPSYEQYF
.	TRBJ2-7	TRBV5-4	.	TGTGCCAGCAGCTCGTCGCCCCAGTACGAGCAGTACTTC	CASSSSPQYEQYF
.	TRBJ1-2	TRBV6-5	.	TGTGCCAGCAGTTACGACAGTGACTATGGCTACACCTTC	CASSYDSDYGYTF
.	TRBJ2-5	TRBV6-1	few	TGTGCCAGCAGATCGTGGGTGACCTCCACCCAGTACTTC	CASRSWVTSTQYF
.	TRBJ2-5	TRBV7-9	.	TGTGCCAGCAGCTTTCTTAGGGGGCAAGAGACCCAGTACTTC	CASSFLRGQETQYF
.	TRBJ1-1	TRBV19	.	TGTGCCAGTAGTATAAGGGAGTACCCTGCTTTCTTT	CASSIREYPAFF
.	TRBJ2-5	TRBV4-3	.	TGCGCCAGCAGCCCTGGGGCCCCGAGGGGGGAGACCCAGTACTTC	CASSPGAPRGETQYF
.	TRBJ2-1	TRBV7-2	.	TGTGCCAGCAGCTCCGGGACTCACAATGAGCAGTTCTTC	CASSSGTHNEQFF
TRBD1	TRBJ1-2	TRBV27	.	TGTGCCAGCAGTCCCGGACAGGGGGCGTACTATGGCTACACCTTC	CASSPGQGAYYGYTF
.	TRBJ2-3	TRBV4-3	.	TGCGCCAGCAGCCCTAACCCAACCCGGGTTACAGATACGCAGTATTTT	CASSPNPTRVTDTQYF
.	TRBJ1-2	TRBV7-2	once	TGTGCCAGCAGCTCCTCCCTATCGAACTATGGCTACACCTTC	CASSSSLSNYGYTF
.	TRBJ2-2	TRBV7-8	.	TGTGCCAGCAGCCCCCCCGAGGAGGTGACCGGGGAGCTGTTTTTT	CASSPPEEVTGELFF
TRBD2	TRBJ2-3	TRBV4-3	.	TGCGCCAGCAGCCAAGCCGGTTTGATAGCGGGAGGGCACGGGAAAGATACGCAGTATTTT	CASSQAGLIAGGHGKDTQYF
.	TRBJ1-3	TRBV19	.	TGTGCCAGTAGTTCGGACTCCCGGAGCTCTGGAAACACCATATATTTT	CASSSDSRSSGNTIYF
.	TRBJ1-5	TRBV4-2	.	TGTGCCAGCAGCCAAGATAATAATCAGCCCCAGCATTTT	CASSQDNNQPQHF
TRBD1	TRBJ1-1	TRBV7-9	few	TGTGCCAGCAGGGGATGGGACAGTCACCAAGCTTTCTTT	CASRGWDSHQAFF
TRBD1	TRBJ1-2	TRBV5-4	.	TGTGCCAGCAGCCATACAGGGGGTTATGGCTACACCTTC	CASSHTGGYGYTF
TRBD1	TRBJ1-1	TRBV2	.	TGTGCCAGCAGGGACAGGTCAGGAGGAAAAACTGAAGCTTTCTTT	CASRDRSGGKTEAFF
.	TRBJ1-2	TRBV30	.	TGTGCCTGGGCCGTGAGTCGATCCGGTGCCGATGGCTACACCTTC	CAWAVSRSGADGYTF
.	TRBJ2-5	TRBV29-1	.	TGCAGCTTAAGTAGGGGGGAGACCCAGTACTTC	CSLSRGETQYF
TRBD2	TRBJ2-1	TRBV19	.	TGTGCCAGTAGTCGCGGGAGGGCGGATGAGCAGTTCTTC	CASSRGRADEQFF
TRBD1	TRBJ2-1	TRBV18	.	TGTGCCAGCTCCCAAGGGGTGGACAGGGGTTTGTACAATGAGCAGTTCTTC	CASSQGVDRGLYNEQFF
.	TRBJ2-7	TRBV6-6	.	TGTGCCAGCGTACGGGGATACGAGCAGTACTTC	CASVRGYEQYF
.	TRBJ2-5	TRBV18	.	TGTGCCAGCTCACCTAAAGGGTTGATACAAGAGACCCAGTACTTC	CASSPKGLIQETQYF
.	TRBJ2-7	TRBV4-1	.	TGCGCCAGCAGCCAGGGGAGCTCCTACGAGCAGTACTTC	CASSQGSSYEQYF
TRBD1	TRBJ1-5	TRBV6-6	.	TGTGCCACTCTTAACCCGGGACAGGGGGGTCGTTGGCCCCAGCATTTT	CATLNPGQGGRWPQHF
TRBD1	TRBJ2-1	TRBV9	.	TGTGCCAGCAGCCCAGGACAGGGGTTCCCCTACAATGAGCAGTTCTTC	CASSPGQGFPYNEQFF
.	TRBJ2-1	TRBV29-1	.	TGCAGCGTTGCCGCCACCAATGAGCAGTTCTTC	CSVAATNEQFF
.	TRBJ1-2	TRBV28	.	TGTGCCAGTTTCAGGGGTGGGTGGTCTAGTGGCTACACCTTC	CASFRGGWSSGYTF
.	TRBJ1-5	TRBV10-3	.	TGTGCCACCAAGGAACTCGGGGTGATCCAGGAGCCCCAGCATTTT	CATKELGVIQEPQHF
.	TRBJ2-7	TRBV18	once	TGTGCCAGCTCACCATCGGGCACCCCCTACGAGCAGTACTTC	CASSPSGTPYEQYF
.	TRBJ2-3	TRBV18	.	TGTGCCAGCTCATTTACGCTGACAGATACGCAGTATTTT	CASSFTLTDTQYF